This paragraph reports one TCR beta chain. The antigen remains unidentified. The protocol was immunoSEQ multiplex PCR, while the TCRdb copy is restricted to in-frame clones and leaves out a portion. The sample has tens of thousands of clones, roughly 90% seen once. Combined were second doses at about 4 or about 12 weeks. This entry comes from a study of T cell responses to AZD1222 COVID-19 vaccine. The CDR3 extends over 15 amino acids. V trimming: 0 bases; J trimming: 6 bases; junction bases outside the gene matches: 6. Germline values: CDR1 MNHNY, CDR2 SVGAGI (reference sequence). Study observations and caveats: No repertoire was sampled before or during the peak T cell response, only after it. The study found Spike-specific TCR breadth and depth rose after two AZD1222 doses.

The sequencing here drew on peripheral blood, taken 28 days after the second AZD1222 dose. This chain links TRBV6-6 with TRBJ1-2, with TRBD1 matching over 8 bases. The TCR originated in an adult who received the AZD1222 COVID-19 vaccine. The CDR3 bases are TGTGCCAGCAGTTACTCGATATCAGGGGGCCATGGCTACACCTTC. Translated: CASSYSISGGHGYTF.